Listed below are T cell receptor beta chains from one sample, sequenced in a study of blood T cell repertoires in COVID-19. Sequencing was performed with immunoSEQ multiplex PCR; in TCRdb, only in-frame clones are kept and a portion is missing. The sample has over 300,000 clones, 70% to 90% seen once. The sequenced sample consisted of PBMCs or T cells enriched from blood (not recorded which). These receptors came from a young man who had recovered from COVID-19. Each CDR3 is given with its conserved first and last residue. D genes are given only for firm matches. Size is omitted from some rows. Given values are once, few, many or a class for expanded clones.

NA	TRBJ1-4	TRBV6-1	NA	CASSEVVGAYGTNEKLFF	TGTGCCAGCAGTGAAGTCGTAGGGGCGTACGGGACTAATGAAAAACTGTTTTTT
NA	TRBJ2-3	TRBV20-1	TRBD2	CSASIGGGVGDTQYF	TGCAGTGCTAGTATCGGCGGGGGGGTCGGAGATACGCAGTATTTT
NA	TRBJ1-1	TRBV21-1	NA	CASSYRTGTNTEAFF	TGTGCCAGCAGCTATCGGACAGGGACCAACACTGAAGCTTTCTTT
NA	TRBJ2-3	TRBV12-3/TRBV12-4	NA	CASSSSIDTQYF	TGTGCCAGCAGCTCTAGCATAGATACGCAGTATTTT
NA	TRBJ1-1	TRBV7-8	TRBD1	CASSPRQGVNTEAFF	TGTGCCAGCAGCCCCCGGCAGGGGGTGAACACTGAAGCTTTCTTT
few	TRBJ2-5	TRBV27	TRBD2	CASSLMSGGQETQYF	TGTGCCAGCAGTTTAATGAGCGGGGGACAAGAGACCCAGTACTTC
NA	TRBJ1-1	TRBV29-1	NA	CSVAGPGNTEAFF	TGCAGCGTCGCGGGACCGGGGAACACTGAAGCTTTCTTT
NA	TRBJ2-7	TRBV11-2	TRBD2	CASSPVGRVGDEQYF	TGTGCCAGCAGCCCCGTGGGGAGGGTTGGGGACGAGCAGTACTTC
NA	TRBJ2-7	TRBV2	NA	CASSEEVGGPYEQYF	TGTGCCAGCAGTGAGGAGGTCGGGGGGCCCTACGAGCAGTACTTC
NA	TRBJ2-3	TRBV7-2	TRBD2	CASSLSGGAYLDTQYF	TGTGCCAGCAGCTTAAGCGGGGGGGCCTACTTGGATACGCAGTATTTT
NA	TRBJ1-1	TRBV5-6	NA	CASSLDRRGNTEAFF	TGTGCCAGCAGCTTGGACAGGAGGGGGAACACTGAAGCTTTCTTT
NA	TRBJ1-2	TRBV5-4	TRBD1	CASQGDRGNYGYTF	TGTGCCTCCCAAGGGGACAGGGGAAACTATGGCTACACCTTC
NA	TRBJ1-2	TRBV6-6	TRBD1	CASSRDGTDYGYTF	TGTGCCAGCAGTCGCGACGGGACAGACTATGGCTACACCTTC
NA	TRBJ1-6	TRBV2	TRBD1	CASPKGTGDSPLHF	TGTGCCAGCCCAAAAGGGACAGGCGATTCACCCCTCCACTTT
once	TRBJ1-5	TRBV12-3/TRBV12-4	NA	CASSTGNQPQHF	TGTGCCAGCAGTACAGGCAATCAGCCCCAGCATTTT
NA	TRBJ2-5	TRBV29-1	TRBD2	CSVVSGGAGLQETQYF	TGCAGCGTTGTTAGCGGGGGGGCCGGATTACAAGAGACCCAGTACTTC
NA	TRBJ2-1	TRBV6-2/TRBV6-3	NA	CASSYSLVNEQFF	TGTGCCAGCAGTTACTCACTAGTGAATGAGCAGTTCTTC
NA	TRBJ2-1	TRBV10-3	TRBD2	CAISGNSGGPTYNEQFF	TGTGCCATCAGTGGGAATAGCGGGGGCCCTACATACAATGAGCAGTTCTTC
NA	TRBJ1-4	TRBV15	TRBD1	CATSVRQGTNEKLFF	TGTGCCACCAGCGTGAGACAGGGGACTAATGAAAAACTGTTTTTT
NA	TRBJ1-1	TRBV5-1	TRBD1	CASSLEGAGIIEAFF	TGCGCCAGCAGCTTGGAGGGGGCGGGGATTATTGAAGCTTTCTTT
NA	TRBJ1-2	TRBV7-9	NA	CASSLGGGRGYGYTF	TGTGCCAGCAGCTTAGGGGGAGGACGAGGCTATGGCTACACCTTC
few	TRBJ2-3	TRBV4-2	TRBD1	CASSQEVPGQGADTQYF	TGTGCCAGCAGCCAAGAAGTTCCGGGACAGGGGGCAGATACGCAGTATTTT
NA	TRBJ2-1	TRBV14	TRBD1	CASSQWGQGLHNEQFF	TGTGCCAGCAGCCAATGGGGACAGGGTCTGCACAATGAGCAGTTCTTC
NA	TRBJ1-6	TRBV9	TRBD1	CASSVADRINSPLHF	TGTGCCAGCAGCGTAGCGGACAGGATCAATTCACCCCTCCACTTT
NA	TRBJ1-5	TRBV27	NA	CASSLSAGDWVDSNQPQHF	TGTGCCAGCAGTTTATCGGCAGGGGATTGGGTAGACAGCAATCAGCCCCAGCATTTT
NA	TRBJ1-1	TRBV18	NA	CASSPSGGTEAFF	TGTGCCAGCTCACCATCGGGGGGCACTGAAGCTTTCTTT
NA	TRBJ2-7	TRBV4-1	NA	CASSHRGTPGEQYF	TGCGCCAGCAGCCACCGGGGGACCCCTGGCGAGCAGTACTTC
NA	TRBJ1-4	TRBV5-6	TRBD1	CASSTRQGGEKLFF	TGTGCCAGCAGCACTAGACAGGGAGGAGAAAAACTGTTTTTT
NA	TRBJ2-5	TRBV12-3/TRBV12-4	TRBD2	CAIGTSRETQYF	TGTGCCATCGGGACTAGCCGCGAGACCCAGTACTTC
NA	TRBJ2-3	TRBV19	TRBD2	CASSIASGGPPDTQYF	TGTGCCAGTAGTATAGCCTCGGGGGGTCCCCCAGATACGCAGTATTTT
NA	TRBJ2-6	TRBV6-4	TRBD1	CASSDGTASGANVLTF	TGTGCCAGCAGTGATGGGACAGCCTCTGGGGCCAACGTCCTGACTTTC
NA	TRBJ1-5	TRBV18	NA	CASSPDYGNQPQHF	TGTGCCAGCTCACCGGATTACGGGAATCAGCCCCAGCATTTT
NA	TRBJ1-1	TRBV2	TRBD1	CASRGTGLGEAFF	TGTGCCAGCAGAGGGACAGGGTTGGGTGAAGCTTTCTTT
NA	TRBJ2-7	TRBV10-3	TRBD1	CATGQVSSYEQYF	TGTGCCACGGGACAGGTGAGCTCCTACGAGCAGTACTTC
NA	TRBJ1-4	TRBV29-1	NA	CSVYSRTNEKLFF	TGCAGCGTTTACTCCAGGACTAATGAAAAACTGTTTTTT
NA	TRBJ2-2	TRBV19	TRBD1	CASSVHRTGITGELFF	TGTGCCAGTAGCGTTCATCGGACAGGGATCACCGGGGAGCTGTTTTTT
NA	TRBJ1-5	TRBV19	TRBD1	CASSRQGREPQHF	TGTGCCAGTAGCCGACAGGGAAGGGAGCCCCAGCATTTT
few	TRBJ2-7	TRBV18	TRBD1	CASSPGQGASYEQYF	TGTGCCAGCTCACCGGGACAGGGGGCGTCCTACGAGCAGTACTTC
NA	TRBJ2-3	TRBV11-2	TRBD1	CASSLVAGGPSTDTQYF	TGTGCCAGCAGCTTAGTTGCAGGGGGACCTAGCACAGATACGCAGTATTTT
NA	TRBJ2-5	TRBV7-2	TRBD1	CASSPAGTDQETQYF	TGTGCCAGCAGCCCCGCCGGGACAGACCAAGAGACCCAGTACTTC
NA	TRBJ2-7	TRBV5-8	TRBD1	CASSVDRRWIYEQYF	TGTGCCAGCAGCGTGGACAGGAGATGGATTTACGAGCAGTACTTC
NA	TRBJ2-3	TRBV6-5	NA	CASSYNLGDTQYF	TGTGCCAGCAGTTACAATCTAGGAGATACGCAGTATTTT
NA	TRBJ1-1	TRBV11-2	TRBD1	CASSLGTEFEAFF	TGTGCCAGCAGCTTGGGGACAGAGTTTGAAGCTTTCTTT
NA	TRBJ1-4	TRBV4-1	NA	CASSLARLVTNEKLFF	TGCGCCAGCAGCCTTGCAAGACTGGTAACTAATGAAAAACTGTTTTTT
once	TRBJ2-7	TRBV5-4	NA	CASSLGRYEQYF	TGTGCCAGCAGCTTGGGTCGTTACGAGCAGTACTTC
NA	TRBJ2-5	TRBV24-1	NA	CATRGLTQETQYF	TGTGCCACCAGAGGACTCACACAAGAGACCCAGTACTTC
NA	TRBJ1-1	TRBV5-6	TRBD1	CASSPRDREPEAFF	TGTGCCAGCAGCCCCAGGGACAGGGAGCCTGAAGCTTTCTTT
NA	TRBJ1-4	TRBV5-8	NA	CASSTQGGEKLFF	TGTGCCAGCAGTACTCAGGGCGGTGAAAAACTGTTTTTT
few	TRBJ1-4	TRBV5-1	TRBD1	CASSYSLSTGGANEKLFF	TGCGCCAGCAGCTATTCTCTTTCGACAGGGGGTGCTAATGAAAAACTGTTTTTT
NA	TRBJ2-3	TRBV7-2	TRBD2	CASSLGDYTDTQYF	TGTGCCAGCAGCTTAGGGGACTACACAGATACGCAGTATTTT
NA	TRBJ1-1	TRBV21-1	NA	CASSPRRDRGYKVGGEAFF	TGTGCCAGCAGCCCACGCCGGGACAGAGGTTATAAAGTGGGGGGAGAAGCTTTCTTT
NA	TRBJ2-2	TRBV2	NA	CASSPTVNTGELFF	TGTGCCAGCAGTCCGACAGTGAACACCGGGGAGCTGTTTTTT
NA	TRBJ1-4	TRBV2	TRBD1	CASRTLTGADEKLFF	TGTGCCAGCAGGACATTGACAGGGGCGGATGAAAAACTGTTTTTT
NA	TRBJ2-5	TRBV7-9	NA	CASTPSRESLQETQYF	TGTGCCAGCACACCAAGCCGGGAAAGCCTACAAGAGACCCAGTACTTC
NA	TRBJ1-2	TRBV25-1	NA	CASSASDYGYTF	TGTGCCAGCAGTGCCTCGGACTATGGCTACACCTTC